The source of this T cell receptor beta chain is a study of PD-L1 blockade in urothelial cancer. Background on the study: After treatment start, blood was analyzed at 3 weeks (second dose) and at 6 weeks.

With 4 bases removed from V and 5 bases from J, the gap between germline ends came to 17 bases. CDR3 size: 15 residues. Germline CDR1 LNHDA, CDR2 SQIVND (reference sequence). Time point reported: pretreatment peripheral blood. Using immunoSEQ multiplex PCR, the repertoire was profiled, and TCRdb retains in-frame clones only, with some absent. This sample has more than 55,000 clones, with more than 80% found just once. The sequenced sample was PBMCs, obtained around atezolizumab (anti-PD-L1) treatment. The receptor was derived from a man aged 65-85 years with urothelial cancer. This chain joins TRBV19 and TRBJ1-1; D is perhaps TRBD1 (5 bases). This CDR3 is CASSKTVNTRTEAFF. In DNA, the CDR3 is TGTGCCAGTAGTAAGACAGTCAACACGAGGACTGAAGCTTTCTTT.